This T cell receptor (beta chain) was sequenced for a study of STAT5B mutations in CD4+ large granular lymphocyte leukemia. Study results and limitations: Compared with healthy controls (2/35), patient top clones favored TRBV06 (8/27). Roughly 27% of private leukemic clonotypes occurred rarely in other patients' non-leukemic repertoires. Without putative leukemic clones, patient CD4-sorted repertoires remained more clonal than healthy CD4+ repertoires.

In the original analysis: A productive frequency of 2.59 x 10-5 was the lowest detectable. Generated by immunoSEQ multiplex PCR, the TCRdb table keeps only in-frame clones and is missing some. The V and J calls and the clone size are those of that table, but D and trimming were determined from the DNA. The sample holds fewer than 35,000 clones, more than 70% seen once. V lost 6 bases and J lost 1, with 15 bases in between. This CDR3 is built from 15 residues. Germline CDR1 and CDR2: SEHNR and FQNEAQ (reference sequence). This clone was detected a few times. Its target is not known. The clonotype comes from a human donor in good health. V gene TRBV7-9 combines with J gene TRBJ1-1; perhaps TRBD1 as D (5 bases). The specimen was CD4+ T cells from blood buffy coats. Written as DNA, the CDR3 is TGTGCCAGCAGTCGAATTGCCGGGGCGAACACTGAAGCTTTCTTT. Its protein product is CASSRIAGANTEAFF.